The 30 T cell receptor beta chains reported below all come from one sample, sequenced in a study of blood T cell repertoires in COVID-19. Here immunoSEQ multiplex PCR was the method, and the copy in TCRdb shows in-frame clones only, minus some. The sample carries approximately 110,000 clones, approximately 86% recorded once. The sample consisted of peripheral blood. These receptors all stem from a woman between 45 and 60 years old with active or convalescent COVID-19.

This chain connects TRBV29-1 to TRBJ2-1, with unresolved D. The germline V gene encodes CDR1 SQVTM and CDR2 ANQGSEA. Trimming cost V 7 bases and J 15 bases, with 22 bases left between them. This CDR3 has 12 residues. CDR3 region: CSGASGSDYGFF. CDR3 coding DNA: TGCAGCGGCGCATCGGGTTCAGATTATGGGTTCTTC.

The chain uses TRBV7-8 and TRBJ2-3; a weak D match, TRBD2 (5 bases). Deletions cut 0 bases from V and 12 bases from J, with 13 bases between. Germline CDR1 SGHVS, CDR2 FQNEAQ. The CDR3 runs to 13 residues. CDR3 sequence (DNA): TGTGCCAGCAGCTTAGCGGGAGCGGCCGTTCAGTATTTT. This sequence encodes CASSLAGAAVQYF.

The chain has TRBV28 and TRBJ1-5; 11 nucleotides line up with TRBD1. The CDR3 is 16 residues long. V dropped 5 bases and J dropped 3; count of bases not matched to a gene: 6. CDR1 and CDR2 from the germline V gene are MDHEN and SYDVKM. In nucleotides, the CDR3 is TGTGCCAGCAGTCCCCGGACAGGGGGCTACAATCAGCCCCAGCATTTT. Translation gives CASSPRTGGYNQPQHF.

The chain has TRBV29-1 and TRBJ2-3; 8 nucleotides line up with TRBD2. The CDR3 has 14 amino acids. Germline V CDR1 and CDR2: SQVTM, ANQGSEA. V dropped 5 bases and J dropped 5; count of bases not matched to a gene: 9. The CDR3 protein is CSVRGRLAGDTQYF. As DNA, the CDR3 is TGCAGCGTTAGAGGGAGGCTAGCGGGAGATACGCAGTATTTT.

The CDR3: CASSPWEGGRGTEAFF. As DNA, the CDR3 is TGTGCCAGCAGCCCCTGGGAGGGGGGGCGGGGGACTGAAGCTTTCTTT. The chain carries TRBV7-8 and TRBJ1-1; D is perhaps TRBD1 (6 bases). The CDR3 is 16 residues long. V was cut by 5 bases and J by 5 bases, with 21 bases left in between. The germline gives CDR1 SGHVS, CDR2 FQNEAQ. Supplemented by reference TRBV7-8 and TRBJ1-1, the full variable domain reads GAGVSQSPRYKVAKRGQDVALRCDPISGHVSLFWYQQALGQGPEFLTYFQNEAQLDKSGLPSDRFFAERPEGSVSTLKIQRTQQEDSAVYLCASSPWEGGRGTEAFFGQGTRLTVV.

The chain recombines TRBV9 with TRBJ2-7; D uncertain. V dropped 4 bases and J dropped 3 bases, with 11 bases sitting between them. CDR1 and CDR2 (germline): SGDLS, YYNGEE. The CDR3 is made up of 13 amino acids. DNA of the CDR3: TGTGCCAGCAGCACTTATCCAGGCTACGAGCAGTACTTC. Its translation: CASSTYPGYEQYF.

The V call is TRBV5-1, the J call TRBJ2-1; a weak D match, TRBD1 (5 bases). The CDR3 is 11 amino acids. Germline V gene data show CDR1 as SGHRS and CDR2 as YFSETQ. Trimming stripped 4 bases from V and 10 bases from J, with 9 bases between. Written as DNA, the CDR3 is TGCGCCAGCAGCGGGGCCAAAGAGCAGTTCTTC. It codes for CASSGAKEQFF.

J is TRBJ2-2 and V is TRBV28; weak D call: TRBD1 (5 bases). This CDR3 has 14 residues. Trimming removed 3 bases at V and 2 bases at J, with 7 bases between. From germline, CDR1 is MDHEN and CDR2 SYDVKM. CDR3 sequence (DNA): TGTGCCAGCAGTTTCCGGACAAACACCGGGGAGCTGTTTTTT. Residues: CASSFRTNTGELFF. Variable domain in full (rest from reference TRBV28 and TRBJ2-2): DVKVTQSSRYLVKRTGEKVFLECVQDMDHENMFWYRQDPGLGLRLIYFSYDVKMKEKGDIPEGYSVSREKKERFSLILESASTNQTSMYLCASSFRTNTGELFFGEGSRLTVL.

This clone was detected a few times. The chain joins TRBV12-3 or TRBV12-4 to TRBJ1-2; tentative D call: TRBD1 (5 bases). Trimming removed 6 bases at V and 1 base at J, with 6 bases between. This CDR3 has 12 amino acids. For the CDR3, the DNA is TGTGCCAGCAGGGGGCTTAACTATGGCTACACCTTC. It yields the protein CASRGLNYGYTF.

V usage is TRBV3-1 (or the pseudogene TRBV3-2) and J usage is TRBJ2-7; TRBD2 matches at 9 bases. CDR1 LGHDT and CDR2 YNNKEL come from the germline V gene (reference sequence). This CDR3 comprises 13 residues. The junction had 8 bases not matched to a gene; V was cut back by 8 bases and J by 6 bases. The DNA of the CDR3 is TGTGCCAGCGCGGCTAGCGGGACGGTCGAGCAGTACTTC. It specifies CASAASGTVEQYF.

The chain uses TRBV5-4 and TRBJ1-3; TRBD1 is a possible D gene (5 bases). The germline V gene encodes CDR1 SGHNT and CDR2 YYREEE (reference sequence). The CDR3 is 17 residues long. V lost 3 bases, J lost 0 bases, and 16 bases lay in between. In DNA, the CDR3 is TGTGCCAGCAGCTCGGGGGGGACGGGTCCCTCTGGAAACACCATATATTTT. It encodes CASSSGGTGPSGNTIYF.

This chain uses TRBV14 with TRBJ1-2; TRBD1 matches 7 bases. The CDR3 covers 14 residues. V gave up 1 base and J gave up 7 bases; unmatched junction bases: 6. CDR1 and CDR2 (germline): SGHDN, FVKESK. CDR3 residues: CASSQARGGVGYTF. CDR3 bases: TGTGCCAGCAGCCAAGCCAGAGGGGGCGTTGGCTACACCTTC. The full variable domain, in which reference TRBV14 and TRBJ1-2 provide the parts outside the CDR3, is EAGVTQFPSHSVIEKGQTVTLRCDPISGHDNLYWYRRVMGKEIKFLLHFVKESKQDESGMPNNRFLAERTGGTYSTLKVQPAELEDSGVYFCASSQARGGVGYTFGSGTRLTVV.

The rearrangement links TRBV28 to TRBJ1-1; 10 bases agree with TRBD1. Trimming cost V 5 bases and J 1 base; bases outside gene matches: 4. The CDR3 extends over 15 amino acids. Per germline, CDR1 MDHEN and CDR2 SYDVKM. This CDR3 is CASSGTGVGNTEAFF. CDR3 nucleotides: TGTGCCAGCAGTGGGACAGGGGTCGGGAACACTGAAGCTTTCTTT.

The V and J genes are TRBV10-3 and TRBJ1-2; D may be TRBD1 (5 bases). The CDR3 length is 13 residues. CDR1 is ENHRY and CDR2 is SYGVKD in the germline V gene. With 6 bases removed from V and 3 bases from J, the gap between germline ends came to 11 bases. The CDR3 reads CAIRGRDHYGYTF. The CDR3 DNA is TGTGCCATCAGGGGGCGAGACCACTATGGCTACACCTTC.

V usage is TRBV16 and J usage is TRBJ1-5; 7 nucleotides align to TRBD1. The CDR3 covers 16 residues. Germline CDR1 is KGHSY and CDR2 is FQNENV. With V trimmed by 3 bases and J by 1 base, 6 bases remained unmatched. CDR3 coding DNA: TGTGCCAGCAGCCAGACGTCCAGGGGGAGCAATCAGCCCCAGCATTTT. Amino acids: CASSQTSRGSNQPQHF.

The chain links TRBV9 to TRBJ2-7; 7 nucleotides align to TRBD2. Germline V lookup: CDR1 SGDLS, CDR2 YYNGEE. After removal of 0 bases from V and 1 base from J, the junction contained 1 base not matched to a gene. The CDR3 has 14 amino acids. In DNA, the CDR3 is TGTGCCAGCAGCGTAGGCGGGAGATCCTACGAGCAGTACTTC. Translation: CASSVGGRSYEQYF.

V usage is TRBV15 and J usage is TRBJ2-1; D remains ambiguous. Between the trimmed V and J ends, which lost 0 bases and 5 bases, there was a span of 20 bases. The germline gives CDR1 LNHNV, CDR2 YYDKDF (reference sequence). The CDR3 covers 18 residues. The CDR3 region is CATSREMFTPTFDNEQFF. The CDR3 region has the DNA TGTGCCACCAGCAGAGAGATGTTTACACCCACCTTTGACAATGAGCAGTTCTTC.

The chain employs TRBV7-9 and TRBJ2-5; TRBD2 agrees at 7 bases. Germline CDR1 SEHNR, CDR2 FQNEAQ (reference sequence). The CDR3 extends over 15 amino acids. J was trimmed by 5 bases and V by 3 bases; bases with no gene match: 9. CDR3 sequence (DNA): TGTGCCAGCAGCTTCGCGGGAGCGGGTCAGGAGACCCAGTACTTC. Residues: CASSFAGAGQETQYF.

The chain uses TRBV4-3 and TRBJ2-2, with 11 bases identical to TRBD2. With V trimmed by 3 bases and J by 1 base, 7 bases remained unmatched. The germline V gene has CDR1 LGHNA and CDR2 YSLEER. This CDR3 has 18 amino acids. The chain's CDR3 is CASSHPGTSGWNTGELFF. CDR3 nucleotides: TGCGCCAGCAGCCACCCCGGGACTAGCGGATGGAACACCGGGGAGCTGTTTTTT.

The V call is TRBV6-5, the J call TRBJ2-5, with 7 bases matching TRBD2. Trimming cost V 5 bases and J 2 bases; bases outside gene matches: 8. From germline, CDR1 is MNHEY and CDR2 SVGAGI. The CDR3 loop spans 15 amino acids. As DNA, the CDR3 is TGTGCCAGCAGTACGTACGGGGGGAGTCAAGAGACCCAGTACTTC. It yields the protein CASSTYGGSQETQYF.

In the case of this clone: At one boundary the junction diverges from the germline segment, which might be a read error. The chain recombines TRBV28 with TRBJ1-1; D remains unclear. This CDR3 is 16 amino acids long. CDR1 MDHEN and CDR2 SYDVKM come from the germline V gene. The CDR3 region has the DNA TGTGCCAGCAGTGCCCCCTGGGGAGGGCGCTCGGTATCGTTTCTCTTT. It yields the protein CASSAPWGGRSVSFLF. Using reference TRBV28 and TRBJ1-1 for the parts outside the CDR3, the full variable domain is DVKVTQSSRYLVKRTGEKVFLECVQDMDHENMFWYRQDPGLGLRLIYFSYDVKMKEKGDIPEGYSVSREKKERFSLILESASTNQTSMYLCASSAPWGGRSVSFLFGQGTRLTVV.

V usage is TRBV5-1 and J usage is TRBJ2-5; 7 bases line up with TRBD2. The CDR3 runs 15 residues. Germline CDR1 SGHRS, CDR2 YFSETQ. V was clipped by 4 bases and J by 2 bases; unmatched bases: 8. CDR3 region: CASSHESGIQETQYF. The DNA for the CDR3 is TGCGCCAGCAGCCACGAGAGCGGGATACAAGAGACCCAGTACTTC.

This clone was counted between two and nine times. The chain recombines TRBV19 with TRBJ2-1; 13 nucleotides match TRBD2. The CDR3 covers 16 residues. Germline CDR1 LNHDA, CDR2 SQIVND (reference sequence). The V and J ends lost 3 bases and 7 bases, in that order; junction bases with no gene match: 6. CDR3 protein: CASSIVGTSGINEQFF. As DNA, the CDR3 is TGTGCCAGTAGTATCGTGGGGACTAGCGGGATTAATGAGCAGTTCTTC.

Regarding this clone: The junction differs from germline at one of its ends, possibly a read error. The chain has TRBV7-9 and TRBJ2-2; 9 bases map to TRBD2. CDR1 is SEHNR and CDR2 is FQNEAQ in the germline V gene (reference sequence). The CDR3 sequence is 17 residues long. This CDR3 is CASSLVFSGSRTEELFF. In DNA, the CDR3 is TGTGCCAGCAGCTTAGTTTTTAGCGGGAGTAGGACCGAGGAGCTGTTTTTT.

The chain is built from TRBV2 and TRBJ1-6; TRBD1 might be the D (5 bases). CDR1 is SNHLY and CDR2 is FYNNEI in the germline V gene. The CDR3 has 15 residues. Trimming pared 7 bases from V and 0 bases from J, leaving 10 bases between. CDR3 protein: CASKWGGSYNSPLHF. The DNA for the CDR3 is TGTGCCAGCAAATGGGGCGGCTCCTATAATTCACCCCTCCACTTT. Variable domain in full (rest from reference TRBV2 and TRBJ1-6): EPEVTQTPSHQVTQMGQEVILRCVPISNHLYFYWYRQILGQKVEFLVSFYNNEISEKSEIFDDQFSVERPDGSNFTLKIRSTKLEDSAMYFCASKWGGSYNSPLHFGNGTRLTVT.

This chain uses TRBV6-2 or TRBV6-3 with TRBJ2-1; the match to TRBD2 covers 13 bases. The V gene end was trimmed by 6 bases and the J gene end by 7 bases; junction bases not matched to a gene: 6. The CDR3 extends over 15 amino acids. Germline lookup yields CDR1 MNHEY and CDR2 SVGEGT. Here the CDR3 DNA reads TGTGCCAGCAGCAGGACTAGCGGGAGTATGAATGAGCAGTTCTTC. Translated: CASSRTSGSMNEQFF.

V gene TRBV7-9 combines with J gene TRBJ1-5, with a possible D match to TRBD1 (6 bases). This CDR3 region has 14 residues. Trimming took 3 bases from V and 9 from J, leaving 15 bases between them. Germline V gene data show CDR1 as SEHNR and CDR2 as FQNEAQ (reference sequence). CDR3 residues: CASSLTSGEGPQHF. CDR3 nucleotides: TGTGCCAGCAGCTTGACATCAGGGGAGGGGCCCCAGCATTTT. The variable domain in full, completed from reference TRBV7-9 and TRBJ1-5, reads DTGVSQNPRHKITKRGQNVTFRCDPISEHNRLYWYRQTLGQGPEFLTYFQNEAQLEKSRLLSDRFSAERPKGSFSTLEIQRTEQGDSAMYLCASSLTSGEGPQHFGDGTRLSIL.

The chain employs TRBV12-3 or TRBV12-4 and TRBJ2-1, with D maybe TRBD2 (5 bases). The CDR3 is made up of 13 amino acids. Trimming removed 7 bases at V and 9 bases at J, with 16 bases between. For the CDR3, the DNA is TGTGCCAGCACTCTACTAGAGTCGGGTGAGCAGTTCTTC. It specifies CASTLLESGEQFF.

The chain has TRBV19 and TRBJ2-2, with TRBD1 matching over 7 bases. The CDR3 sequence is 14 residues long. Germline V gives CDR1 LNHDA, CDR2 SQIVND (reference sequence). J lost 8 bases, V lost 6 bases, and 9 bases had no gene match. DNA of the CDR3: TGTGCCAGTAGCCGGGGCGTACAGGGGGGGGAGCTGTTTTTT. Amino acids: CASSRGVQGGELFF.

This clone showed up just a few times. The chain employs TRBV9 and TRBJ1-1; D remains unclear. Trimming took 0 bases from V and 1 from J, leaving 10 bases between them. Looked up from germline, CDR1 is SGDLS and CDR2 is YYNGEE. The CDR3 totals 15 residues. The CDR3 reads CASSVDPRGNTEAFF. DNA of the CDR3: TGTGCCAGCAGCGTAGACCCCCGGGGGAACACTGAAGCTTTCTTT.